The 24 T cell receptor beta chains below all came from one sample that was sequenced in a study of vaccination and CD4 T cells after COVID-19. With the Oncomine TCR Beta short-read assay, DNA from cultured CD4+ T cells was sequenced. TCRdb processed the PCR reads anew with MiXCR; each CDR3 protein has one entry. Of some 21,000 distinct CDR3 sequences in the sample, about 43% are singletons; the top ten hold 13%. The time point was: late sampling 161 to 241 days after vaccination in a few convalescent patients. The treatment here: approximately 11-day PBMC culture with coronavirus spike peptide pools or control peptides (ViraFEST assay). Their specific antigens are unknown. Sample: CD4+ T cells from blood, cultured in vitro, taken about 7 months after SARS-CoV-2 vaccination. The receptors were sampled from a human donor who had recovered from COVID-19.

This chain links TRBV6-5 with TRBJ2-5; 10 bases map to TRBD1. Looked up from germline, CDR1 is MNHEY and CDR2 is SVGAGI. V was clipped by 3 bases and J by 5 bases; unmatched bases: 3. The CDR3 spans 14 residues. The CDR3 loop is CASSYGGQGETQYF. The CDR3 DNA follows: TGTGCCAGCAGTTATGGGGGACAGGGGGAGACCCAGTACTTC.

The chain combines TRBV6-1 with TRBJ1-6; D perhaps matches TRBD1 (6 bases). CDR1 and CDR2 from the germline V gene are MNHNS and SASEGT. The length of the CDR3 is 15 residues. V was pared by 7 bases and J by 9 bases, with 19 bases between. CDR3 nucleotides: TGTGCCAGCACCCTAAAACAGGGTACGGCTTCACCCCTCCACTTT. Translation: CASTLKQGTASPLHF.

This rearrangement joins TRBV10-3 to TRBJ1-5; 7 bases line up with TRBD1. In germline, CDR1 is ENHRY, CDR2 SYGVKD. The CDR3 extends over 13 amino acids. V shed 10 bases and J 6 bases; nucleotides not matched to a gene: 9. DNA for the CDR3: TGTGCCACTAGAACAGGGGATTTTCAGCCCCAGCATTTT. This codes for CATRTGDFQPQHF.

The chain has TRBV20-1 and TRBJ2-3; the D gene is possibly TRBD2 (5 bases). The CDR3 is 12 amino acids. The germline V and J ends were trimmed by 5 bases and 6 bases, with 12 bases remaining between them. CDR1 and CDR2 from the germline V gene are DFQATT and SNEGSKA (reference sequence). Here the CDR3 DNA reads TGCAGTGCTCCCAGGACTTATGATACGCAGTATTTT. Translating gives CSAPRTYDTQYF.

This clonotype has more than one count but fewer than ten. The chain links TRBV4-2 to TRBJ1-2, with D hard to call. The CDR3 is 15 amino acids. Trimming cost V 0 bases and J 10 bases, with 18 bases left between them. CDR1 and CDR2 from the germline V gene are LGHNA and YNFKEQ. The CDR3 nucleotides are TGTGCCAGCAGCCAAGATCTGAGGACGGAACGTGACTACACCTTC. Translated, it gives CASSQDLRTERDYTF.

The rearrangement links TRBV20-1 to TRBJ1-5; 7 bases are shared with TRBD1. The CDR3 extends over 12 amino acids. Germline-derived CDR1 and CDR2 are DFQATT and SNEGSKA (reference sequence). The junction had 5 bases not matched to a gene; V was cut back by 6 bases and J by 6 bases. The CDR3 region is CSALTGSQPQHF. CDR3 nucleotide sequence: TGCAGTGCATTGACAGGGAGTCAGCCCCAGCATTTT.

The chain couples TRBV19 to TRBJ2-5; maybe TRBD2 (7 bases). Trimming took off 7 bases at V and 3 bases at J, with 18 bases between the two ends. Germline assignment: CDR1 LNHDA and CDR2 SQIVND (reference sequence). There are 15 residues in the CDR3. The CDR3 coding sequence is TGTGCCAGTACCCCGAGGGGGGGGCTAAAAGAGACCCAGTACTTC. Amino acid sequence: CASTPRGGLKETQYF. Complete variable domain (other parts from reference TRBV19 and TRBJ2-5): DGGITQSPKYLFRKEGQNVTLSCEQNLNHDAMYWYRQDPGQGLRLIYYSQIVNDFQKGDIAEGYSVSREKKESFPLTVTSAQKNPTAFYLCASTPRGGLKETQYFGPGTRLLVL.

The rearrangement joins TRBV2 to TRBJ2-5; TRBD1 aligns across 10 bases. The V gene's germline CDR1 is SNHLY and CDR2 FYNNEI. There are 14 residues in the CDR3. V dropped 5 bases and J dropped 5; count of bases not matched to a gene: 5. CDR3 nucleotides: TGTGCCAGCAGTCCAGACAGGGGGCGGGAGACCCAGTACTTC. Translation gives CASSPDRGRETQYF.

This chain links TRBV5-4 with TRBJ2-5; a possible D gene is TRBD1 (5 bases). The V gene lost 0 bases and the J gene lost 2 bases, with 8 bases spanning the gap. The germline CDR1 and CDR2 sequences are SGHNT and YYREEE (reference sequence). The CDR3 contains 14 residues. The CDR3 DNA reads TGTGCCAGCAGCTTGGTTCCAGGGCAAGAGACCCAGTACTTC. Amino acid sequence: CASSLVPGQETQYF.

This clonotype was observed a handful of times. V is TRBV11-1 and J is TRBJ1-1; D is undetermined. The CDR3 contains 13 residues. Trimming left V 1 base short and J 0 bases short, with 3 bases between. Germline CDR1 SGHAT, CDR2 FQDESV (reference sequence). In nucleotides, the CDR3 is TGTGCCAGCAGCTTAGAAGTGAACACTGAAGCTTTCTTT. This sequence encodes CASSLEVNTEAFF.

The V gene is TRBV7-6, the J gene TRBJ1-3, with D hard to call. The CDR3 is 16 amino acids. V lost 1 base and J 3 bases, leaving 13 bases between the germline ends. Germline V lookup: CDR1 SGHVS, CDR2 FNYEAQ. CDR3 bases: TGTGCCAGCAGCTTAGAAGGCCGTCCCTATGGAAACACCATATATTTT. Its protein product is CASSLEGRPYGNTIYF.

The gene calls are TRBV27 and TRBJ2-7; D not certain. Trimming removed 6 bases from V and 2 bases from J, with 11 bases in between. The CDR3 is made up of 13 amino acids. Germline V lookup: CDR1 MNHEY, CDR2 SMNVEV (reference sequence). The CDR3 nucleotides are TGTGCCAGCAGCGCCGGAGAACCCTACGAGCAGTACTTC. As protein: CASSAGEPYEQYF.

This chain links TRBV6-5 with TRBJ2-7; a possible D gene is TRBD2 (6 bases). V dropped 3 bases and J dropped 3 bases, with 15 bases sitting between them. Germline loops: CDR1 MNHEY, CDR2 SVGAGI. The CDR3 extends over 15 amino acids. CDR3 residues: CASSYGTEGDYEQYF. In DNA, the CDR3 is TGTGCCAGCAGTTATGGGACGGAGGGAGACTACGAGCAGTACTTC.

This rearrangement joins TRBV20-1 to TRBJ1-2; D is ambiguous. The CDR3 length is 13 residues. Per the germline V gene, CDR1 is DFQATT and CDR2 is SNEGSKA (reference sequence). V lost 5 bases to trimming and J lost 2 bases, with 12 bases between them. CDR3 residues: CSADPGQNYGYTF. The CDR3 nucleotides are TGCAGTGCTGATCCCGGGCAGAACTATGGCTACACCTTC.

The chain combines TRBV27 with TRBJ2-3; D is perhaps TRBD1 or TRBD2 (5 bases each). The CDR3 is 16 residues long. The V end lost 4 bases, the J end lost 2 bases, and 16 bases lay between the germline ends. Germline assignment: CDR1 MNHEY and CDR2 SMNVEV (reference sequence). CDR3 in amino acids: CASSSWDVGDTDTQYF. As DNA, the CDR3 is TGTGCCAGCAGTTCGTGGGACGTGGGGGACACAGATACGCAGTATTTT.

J is TRBJ1-6 and V is TRBV4-3; no clear D. The CDR3 is made up of 16 amino acids. Trimming removed 0 bases at V and 8 bases at J, with 14 bases between. The germline V gene encodes CDR1 LGHNA and CDR2 YSLEER. The CDR3 DNA reads TGCGCCAGCAGCCAAGAGAGTGATATTAGCTATTCACCCCTCCACTTT. Protein sequence: CASSQESDISYSPLHF.

This clonotype showed up just a few times. The chain employs TRBV7-9 and TRBJ2-5; D is unresolved. V lost 3 bases and J 4 bases, leaving 9 bases between the germline ends. Germline V gene data show CDR1 as SEHNR and CDR2 as FQNEAQ (reference sequence). The CDR3 length is 13 residues. CDR3 protein: CASSFVGAETQYF. The CDR3 DNA reads as TGTGCCAGCAGCTTCGTGGGTGCAGAGACCCAGTACTTC. Full variable domain (outside the CDR3, taken from reference TRBV7-9 and TRBJ2-5): DTGVSQNPRHKITKRGQNVTFRCDPISEHNRLYWYRQTLGQGPEFLTYFQNEAQLEKSRLLSDRFSAERPKGSFSTLEIQRTEQGDSAMYLCASSFVGAETQYFGPGTRLLVL.

This clonotype showed up just once. V gene TRBV5-5 combines with J gene TRBJ2-1; D ambiguous. Deletions cut 4 bases from V and 0 bases from J, with 11 bases between. Germline CDR1 and CDR2: SGHKS and YYEKEE (reference sequence). There are 15 residues in the CDR3. As DNA, the CDR3 is TGTGCCAGCAGCGACACCGGTGACTCCTACAATGAGCAGTTCTTC. Translating gives CASSDTGDSYNEQFF.

This rearrangement joins TRBV6-1 to TRBJ1-2; D unresolved. This CDR3 has 13 residues. The germline V and J ends were trimmed by 6 bases and 1 base, with 9 bases remaining between them. Germline CDR1 reads MNHNS; CDR2 reads SASEGT. CDR3 loop: CASSPTDNYGYTF. Written as DNA, the CDR3 is TGTGCCAGCAGCCCAACAGATAACTATGGCTACACCTTC.

This clonotype was counted between two and nine times. The rearrangement joins TRBV6-1 to TRBJ2-5; 10 nucleotides line up with TRBD1. The CDR3 spans 16 residues. V trimming: 5 bases; J trimming: 4 bases; junction bases outside the gene matches: 10. CDR1 is MNHNS and CDR2 is SASEGT in the germline V gene. The CDR3 sequence: CASSHDRGRIRETQYF. The CDR3 DNA reads as TGTGCCAGCAGTCATGACAGGGGGCGTATTCGAGAGACCCAGTACTTC.

V usage is TRBV6-2 or TRBV6-3 and J usage is TRBJ2-3; possible D gene TRBD1, 6 bases. CDR3 length equals 15 residues. In germline, CDR1 is MNHEY, CDR2 SVGEGT. The V and J ends lost 4 bases and 1 base respectively, with 12 bases between them. CDR3 sequence: CASSSVNRGTDTQYF. The CDR3 coding sequence is TGTGCCAGCAGTTCCGTGAACAGGGGCACAGATACGCAGTATTTT.

The table lists this clonotype with a few counts. The V and J genes are TRBV20-1 and TRBJ2-3; D ambiguous. The germline V gene encodes CDR1 DFQATT and CDR2 SNEGSKA (reference sequence). The V gene lost 5 bases and the J gene lost 0 bases, with 12 bases spanning the gap. The length of the CDR3 is 14 residues. CDR3 DNA: TGCAGTGCTCCGACTGTAGCTAGCACAGATACGCAGTATTTT. Amino acid sequence: CSAPTVASTDTQYF.

The chain is built from TRBV20-1 and TRBJ2-7; D is undetermined. Trimming removed 0 bases from V and 3 bases from J, with 15 bases in between. The CDR3 extends over 15 amino acids. CDR1 and CDR2 from the germline V gene are DFQATT and SNEGSKA (reference sequence). CDR3 nucleotides: TGCAGTGCTAGAGATGTACGGACCGGCGGCTACGAGCAGTACTTC. Translation: CSARDVRTGGYEQYF.

Worth noting for this clonotype: Mismatch with germline at one junction end may stem from a read error. This sequence joins TRBV7-7 and TRBJ2-1; TRBD1 might be the D (5 bases). The CDR3 is made up of 14 amino acids. Germline V gene data show CDR1 as SSHAT and CDR2 as FNYEAQ (reference sequence). The CDR3 region has the DNA TGTGCTAGCAGCTTCCTAGGGGCTTACAATGAGCAGTTCTTC. Translating gives CASSFLGAYNEQFF.